This TCR beta chain was found in a study of human T cells and chemical hapten exposure. CDR1 SGHTA and CDR2 FQGNSA come from the germline V gene. The V end was cut by 5 bases, the J end by 4 bases, with 10 bases between. The CDR3 has 13 amino acids. This clonotype was counted many times. As to time point: pre-sensitization, week 0. Regarding treatment: therapeutic diphenylcyclopropenone sensitization with weekly scalp DPC. TCRdb reprocessed the RACE reads with MiXCR, giving one entry per CDR3 protein. The sample contains 300,000 to 450,000 distinct CDR3 sequences, around 5.5% of which appear only once.

Sequenced material: whole blood, taken in connection with sensitization to the hapten diphenylcyclopropenone (DPC). The chain recombines TRBV7-2 with TRBJ2-3; D remains ambiguous. The TCR comes from a woman aged 18-29 years with alopecia areata. Some clones in this sample may be carry-over from other donors' samples. CDR3 in DNA: TGTGCCAGCAGCCTCCTAACTTCAGATACGCAGTATTTT. Encoded protein: CASSLLTSDTQYF.